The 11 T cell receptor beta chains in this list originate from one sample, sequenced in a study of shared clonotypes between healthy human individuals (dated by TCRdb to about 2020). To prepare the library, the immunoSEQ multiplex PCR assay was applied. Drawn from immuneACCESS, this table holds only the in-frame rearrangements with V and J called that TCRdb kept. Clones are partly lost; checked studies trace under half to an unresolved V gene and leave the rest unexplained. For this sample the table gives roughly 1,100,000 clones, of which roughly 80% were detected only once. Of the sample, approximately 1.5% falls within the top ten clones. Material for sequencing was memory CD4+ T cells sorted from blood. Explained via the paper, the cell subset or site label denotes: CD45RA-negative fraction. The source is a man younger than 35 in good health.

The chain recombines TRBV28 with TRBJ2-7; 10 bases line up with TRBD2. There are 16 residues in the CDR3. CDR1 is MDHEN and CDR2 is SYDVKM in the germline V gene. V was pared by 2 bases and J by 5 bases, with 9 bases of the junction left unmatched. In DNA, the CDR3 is TGTGCCAGCAGTTTAGACCTAGCGGGGGATGGAGACGAGCAGTACTTC. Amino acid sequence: CASSLDLAGDGDEQYF.

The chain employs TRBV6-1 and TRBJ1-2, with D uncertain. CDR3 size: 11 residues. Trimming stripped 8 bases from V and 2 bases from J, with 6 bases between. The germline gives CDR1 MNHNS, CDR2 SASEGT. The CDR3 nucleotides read TGTGCCAGCTCGGGGAACTATGGCTACACCTTC. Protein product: CASSGNYGYTF.

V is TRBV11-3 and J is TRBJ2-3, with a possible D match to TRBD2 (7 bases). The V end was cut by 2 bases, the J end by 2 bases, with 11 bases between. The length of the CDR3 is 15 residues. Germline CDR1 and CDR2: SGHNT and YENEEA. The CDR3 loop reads CASSLRAGATDTQYF. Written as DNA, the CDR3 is TGTGCCAGCAGCTTAAGGGCGGGGGCCACAGATACGCAGTATTTT. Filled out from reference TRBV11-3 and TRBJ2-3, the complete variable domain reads EAGVVQSPRYKIIEKKQPVAFWCNPISGHNTLYWYLQNLGQGPELLIRYENEEAVDDSQLPKDRFSAERLKGVDSTLKIQPAELGDSAVYLCASSLRAGATDTQYFGPGTRLTVL.

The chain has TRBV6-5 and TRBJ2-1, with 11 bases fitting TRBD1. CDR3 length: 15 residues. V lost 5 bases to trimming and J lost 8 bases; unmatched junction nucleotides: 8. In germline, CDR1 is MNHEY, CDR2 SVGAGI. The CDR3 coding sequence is TGTGCCAGCAGTAGGACAGGGGGCGGCAGGGATGAGCAGTTCTTC. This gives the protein CASSRTGGGRDEQFF.

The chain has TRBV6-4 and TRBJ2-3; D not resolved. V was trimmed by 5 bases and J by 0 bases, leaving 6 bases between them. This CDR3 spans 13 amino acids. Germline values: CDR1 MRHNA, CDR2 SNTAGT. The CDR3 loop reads CASSFESTDTQYF. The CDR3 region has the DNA TGTGCCAGCAGTTTCGAAAGCACAGATACGCAGTATTTT.

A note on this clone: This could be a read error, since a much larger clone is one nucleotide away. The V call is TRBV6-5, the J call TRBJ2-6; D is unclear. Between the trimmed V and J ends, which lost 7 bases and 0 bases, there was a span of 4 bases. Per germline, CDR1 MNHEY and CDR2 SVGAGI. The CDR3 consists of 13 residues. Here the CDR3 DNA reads TGTGCCAGCACCTTCTCTGGGGCCAACGTCCTGACTTTC. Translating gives CASTFSGANVLTF.

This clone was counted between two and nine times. As DNA, the CDR3 is TGCGCCAGCAGCCCGGGAGCCACGCAGGTAGATACGCAGTATTTT. Residues: CASSPGATQVDTQYF. The V and J genes are TRBV5-1 and TRBJ2-3, with a tentative D call TRBD2 (6 bases). The V and J ends lost 4 bases and 5 bases respectively, with 17 bases between them. The CDR3 extends over 15 amino acids. Germline assignment: CDR1 SGHRS and CDR2 YFSETQ.

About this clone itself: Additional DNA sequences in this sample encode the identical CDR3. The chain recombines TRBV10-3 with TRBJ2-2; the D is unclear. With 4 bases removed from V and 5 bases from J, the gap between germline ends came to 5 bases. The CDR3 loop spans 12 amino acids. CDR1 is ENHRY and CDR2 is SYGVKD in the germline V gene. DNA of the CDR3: TGTGCCATCAGTGTTGGTACCGGGGAGCTGTTTTTT. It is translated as CAISVGTGELFF.

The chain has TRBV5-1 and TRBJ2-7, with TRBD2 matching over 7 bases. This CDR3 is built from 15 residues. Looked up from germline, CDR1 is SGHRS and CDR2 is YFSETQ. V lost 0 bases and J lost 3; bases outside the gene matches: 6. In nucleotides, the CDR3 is TGCGCCAGCAGCTTGGGCGCGGGAGCGGTCTACGAGCAGTACTTC. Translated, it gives CASSLGAGAVYEQYF.

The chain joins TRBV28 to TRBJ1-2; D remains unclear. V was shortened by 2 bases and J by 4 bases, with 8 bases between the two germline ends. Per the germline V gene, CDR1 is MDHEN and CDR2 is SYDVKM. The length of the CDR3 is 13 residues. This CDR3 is CASSLGQVYGYTF. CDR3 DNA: TGTGCCAGCAGTTTAGGGCAGGTCTATGGCTACACCTTC.

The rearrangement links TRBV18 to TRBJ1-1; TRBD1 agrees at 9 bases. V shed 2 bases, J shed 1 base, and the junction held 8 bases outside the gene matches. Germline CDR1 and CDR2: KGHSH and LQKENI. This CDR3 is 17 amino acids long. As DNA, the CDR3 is TGTGCCAGCTCACCATTTGTCGGACAGGGGAAGAACACTGAAGCTTTCTTT. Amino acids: CASSPFVGQGKNTEAFF.